This T cell receptor (beta chain) originates from a study of beta chain features in type 1 diabetes. Study context: Healthy donors and patients had similar age, gender and cell yields.

TCRB transcripts that were expressed got sequenced, as all of the isolated RNA had been reverse transcribed. TCRdb's copy holds only in-frame clones and misses some; the assay was immunoSEQ multiplex PCR. The table has about 130,000 clones, about 8.7% seen once. CDR1 is MGHRA and CDR2 is YSYEKL in the germline V gene. V lost 5 bases and J 0 bases, leaving 13 bases between the germline ends. The CDR3 has 15 amino acids. What was sequenced was central memory CD4+ T cells from blood. The TCR sequence derives from a man aged 18 to 35 in good health. The chain couples TRBV4-1 to TRBJ1-2; no clear D. CDR3 in amino acids: CASSTDQTTNYGYTF. The CDR3 coding sequence is TGCGCCAGCAGCACCGATCAGACTACTAACTATGGCTACACCTTC.